Here is one T cell receptor (beta chain) with its context. TCRbeta library preparation incorporated unique molecular identifiers. In TCRdb, the PCR reads were re-called with MiXCR into one record per CDR3 protein. Among about 580,000 distinct CDR3 sequences listed, 23% were seen once. The V gene lost 0 bases and the J gene lost 5 bases, with 14 bases spanning the gap. Germline V CDR1 and CDR2: SGHTA, FQGNSA. This CDR3 is 16 amino acids long. This record comes from a study of T-cell reconstitution after alpha-beta-depleted transplantation in children. This sample comprised PBMCs, mostly from graft donor cells, obtained 360 days after TCRalphabeta/CD19-depleted stem cell transplant. This clonotype was sampled from a boy under two years old who had a stem cell transplant for acute myeloid leukemia, so the T cells may come from the graft donor. V is TRBV7-2 and J is TRBJ1-5; possibly TRBD1 for D (5 bases). CDR3 residues: CASSLALGVGDQPQHF. The CDR3 coding sequence is TGTGCCAGCAGCTTAGCGCTGGGGGTAGGCGATCAGCCCCAGCATTTT.